This T cell receptor (beta chain) was sequenced in a study of T cells after yellow fever vaccination. Synthesis of TCR cDNA relied on 5'RACE template switching, which attached a universal primer site and UMIs. TCRdb re-called the 5' RACE reads through MiXCR, storing one row per CDR3 protein. This sample yields under 300,000 distinct CDR3 sequences, of which 10% to 15% are seen a single time; about 0.51% belongs to the top ten. Findings and limits, study-wide: FACS-sorted repertoires could harbor abundant contaminating bulk-population clonotypes.

CDR1 is SGHAT, CDR2 FQNNGV, per germline. The CDR3 loop spans 17 amino acids. V shed 5 bases and J shed 7 bases, with 24 bases lying between them. Regarding this clonotype: As yet, its antigen is unknown.

This sequence joins TRBV11-2 and TRBJ2-1, with D hard to call. Sequences were derived from CD4+ T cells sorted from PBMCs, sampled 45 days after the yellow fever booster vaccination. The receptor's source is a man aged 30 to 39 who received the YFV17D yellow fever vaccine. CDR3 nucleotides: TGTGCCAGCAGCCCCCGAATAGTTTCGAGAGTCGCAAATGAGCAGTTCTTC. As protein: CASSPRIVSRVANEQFF.